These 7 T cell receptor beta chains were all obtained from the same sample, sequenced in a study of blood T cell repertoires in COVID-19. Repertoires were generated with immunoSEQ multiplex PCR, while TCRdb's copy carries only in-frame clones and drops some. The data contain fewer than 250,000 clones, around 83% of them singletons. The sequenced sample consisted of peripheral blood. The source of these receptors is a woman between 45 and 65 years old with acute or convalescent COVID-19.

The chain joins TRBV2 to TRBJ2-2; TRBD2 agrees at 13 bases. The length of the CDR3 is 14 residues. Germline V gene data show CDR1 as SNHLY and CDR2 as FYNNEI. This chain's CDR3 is CALGLAGRAGELFF. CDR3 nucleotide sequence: TGTGCTTTGGGACTAGCGGGACGAGCCGGGGAGCTGTTTTTT.

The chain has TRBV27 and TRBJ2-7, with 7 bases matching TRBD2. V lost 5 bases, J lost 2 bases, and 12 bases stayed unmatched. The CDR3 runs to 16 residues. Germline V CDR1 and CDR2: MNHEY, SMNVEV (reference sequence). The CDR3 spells CASSTGTNGTPYEQYF. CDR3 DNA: TGTGCCAGCAGTACCGGGACTAACGGGACCCCCTACGAGCAGTACTTC.

The CDR3 DNA reads as TGTGCCAGAAGCTTTAAGAGGGGGCGAAGGTCACCCCTCCACTTT. This translates into CARSFKRGRRSPLHF. This sequence joins TRBV5-3 and TRBJ1-6, with TRBD1 matching over 7 bases. TRBV5-3 is an ORF; its function is uncertain. This CDR3 has 15 amino acids. With V trimmed by 2 bases and J by 10 bases, 9 bases remained unmatched.

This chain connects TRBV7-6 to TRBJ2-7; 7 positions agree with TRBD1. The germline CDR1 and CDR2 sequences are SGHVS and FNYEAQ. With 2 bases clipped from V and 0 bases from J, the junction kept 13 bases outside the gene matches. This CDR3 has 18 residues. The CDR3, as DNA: TGTGCCAGCAGCTTAATGAAGGGCGACAGGGCGATCTCCTACGAGCAGTACTTC. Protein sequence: CASSLMKGDRAISYEQYF.

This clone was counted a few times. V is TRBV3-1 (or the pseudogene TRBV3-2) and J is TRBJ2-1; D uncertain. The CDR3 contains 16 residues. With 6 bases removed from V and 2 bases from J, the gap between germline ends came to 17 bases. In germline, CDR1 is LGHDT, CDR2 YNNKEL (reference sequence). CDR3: CASSRDSIPTYNEQFF. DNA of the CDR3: TGTGCCAGCAGTCGCGACTCCATACCTACCTACAATGAGCAGTTCTTC.

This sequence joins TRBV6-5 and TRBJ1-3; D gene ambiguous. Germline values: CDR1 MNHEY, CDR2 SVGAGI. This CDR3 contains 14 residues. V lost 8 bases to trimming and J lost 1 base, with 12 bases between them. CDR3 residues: CASPERESGNTIYF. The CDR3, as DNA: TGTGCCAGCCCCGAGCGCGAATCTGGAAACACCATATATTTT.

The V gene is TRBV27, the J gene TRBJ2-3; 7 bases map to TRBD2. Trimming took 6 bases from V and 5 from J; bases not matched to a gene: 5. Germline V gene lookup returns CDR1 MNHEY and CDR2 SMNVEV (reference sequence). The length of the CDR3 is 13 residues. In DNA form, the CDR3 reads TGTGCCAGCAGGGTTGCGGGAGTAGATACGCAGTATTTT. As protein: CASRVAGVDTQYF.